The rows below give T cell receptor beta chains drawn from one sample of a study of blood T cell repertoires in COVID-19. The method was immunoSEQ multiplex PCR; TCRdb's version includes in-frame clones alone and lacks a portion of them. This repertoire shows 50,000 to 65,000 clones, more than 70% found once; its top ten account for just under 6.5%. Sequenced input: peripheral blood. The origin of the receptors is a human donor in a cohort sampled during active COVID-19. Both conserved end residues are part of each CDR3. The D gene is left open where the match is weak. Clone sizes are given selectively: once, few, many, or a class where the clone is expanded.

V gene	J gene	D gene	clone size	CDR3 protein	CDR3 DNA
TRBV5-8	TRBJ2-5	.	.	CASIPLGGAGETQYF	TGTGCCAGCATCCCGCTGGGGGGGGCCGGGGAGACCCAGTACTTC
TRBV11-2	TRBJ2-1	.	few	CASSLVGGGGRSYNEQFF	TGTGCCAGCAGCTTAGTAGGGGGGGGAGGGCGCTCCTACAATGAGCAGTTCTTC
TRBV19	TRBJ2-4	.	.	CASSILKVGRAGKNIQYF	TGTGCCAGTAGTATCTTAAAAGTGGGCAGGGCTGGCAAAAACATTCAGTACTTC
TRBV5-1	TRBJ2-3	.	few	CASSLNPGVVADTQYF	TGCGCCAGCAGCTTAAATCCAGGGGTTGTAGCAGATACGCAGTATTTT
TRBV5-1	TRBJ1-2	TRBD1	.	CASSAGQGNNYGYTF	TGCGCCAGCAGCGCGGGACAGGGGAATAACTATGGCTACACCTTC
TRBV7-2	TRBJ2-7	TRBD2	once	CASSLTSGGYEQYF	TGTGCCAGCAGCTTAACTAGCGGGGGCTACGAGCAGTACTTC
TRBV3-1/TRBV3-2	TRBJ2-1	.	.	CASSQETGIYNEQFF	TGTGCCAGCAGCCAAGAAACGGGGATCTACAATGAGCAGTTCTTC
TRBV19	TRBJ2-7	TRBD1	.	CASSGRDRGYEQYF	TGTGCCAGTTCCGGGCGGGACAGGGGGTACGAGCAGTACTTC
TRBV10-3	TRBJ2-1	TRBD1	few	CAIRQGEFDEQFF	TGTGCCATCCGACAGGGGGAATTTGATGAGCAGTTCTTC
TRBV3-1/TRBV3-2	TRBJ1-2	.	.	CASSQETPPRYGYTF	TGTGCCAGCAGCCAAGAAACCCCCCCGCGGTATGGCTACACCTTC
TRBV19	TRBJ1-5	.	.	CASSGSRVNNQPQHF	TGTGCCAGTAGTGGTTCTCGAGTGAACAATCAGCCCCAGCATTTT
TRBV6-2/TRBV6-3	TRBJ2-2	TRBD2	.	CASSSGLAGANTGELFF	TGTGCCAGCAGCTCGGGACTAGCGGGAGCGAACACCGGGGAGCTGTTTTTT
TRBV5-1	TRBJ2-4	TRBD1	.	CASTHQGAENIQYF	TGCGCCAGCACCCACCAGGGGGCGGAAAACATTCAGTACTTC
TRBV6-5	TRBJ2-4	TRBD1	.	CASSYSMGPTGTAQYF	TGTGCCAGCAGTTACTCGATGGGCCCCACAGGGACAGCTCAGTACTTC
TRBV5-1	TRBJ2-2	.	.	CASSLYGGADTGELFF	TGCGCCAGCAGCTTATATGGGGGCGCGGACACCGGGGAGCTGTTTTTT
TRBV19	TRBJ1-3	.	.	CASSILSSGNTIYF	TGTGCCAGTAGTATACTGAGCTCTGGAAACACCATATATTTT
TRBV19	TRBJ2-1	TRBD2	.	CASSRTSGGIYNEQFF	TGTGCCAGTAGTAGGACTAGCGGGGGTATCTACAATGAGCAGTTCTTC
TRBV29-1	TRBJ1-1	.	.	CSVRVTAFGTEAFF	TGCAGCGTCCGAGTGACGGCTTTCGGGACTGAAGCTTTCTTT
TRBV5-1	TRBJ1-1	.	once	CASSSLTRGEAFF	TGCGCCAGCAGCTCCTTAACCCGAGGGGAAGCTTTCTTT
TRBV7-3	TRBJ2-1	TRBD1	.	CASSFDRDYNEQFF	TGTGCCAGCAGCTTCGACAGGGATTACAATGAGCAGTTCTTC
TRBV4-1	TRBJ2-5	TRBD1	.	CASSQTGTGEETQYF	TGCGCCAGCAGCCAAACCGGGACAGGGGAAGAGACCCAGTACTTC
TRBV7-9	TRBJ2-5	TRBD2	.	CASSAGLAGGQETQYF	TGTGCCAGCAGCGCGGGACTAGCGGGGGGCCAGGAGACCCAGTACTTC
TRBV7-2	TRBJ2-1	.	.	CASSLDSGEYNEQFF	TGTGCCAGCAGCTTAGATTCGGGGGAGTACAATGAGCAGTTCTTC
TRBV6-5	TRBJ2-3	TRBD2	once	CASTGGSTDTQYF	TGTGCCAGCACGGGGGGAAGCACAGATACGCAGTATTTT
TRBV7-6	TRBJ2-7	TRBD1	.	CASSPRDRDEQYF	TGTGCCAGCAGCCCCCGGGACAGGGACGAGCAGTACTTC
TRBV2	TRBJ2-1	.	.	CASSETRLWTEQFF	TGTGCCAGCAGTGAAACTCGTTTGTGGACAGAGCAGTTCTTC
TRBV15	TRBJ1-4	TRBD1	.	CATSRGAGTGSGANEKLFF	TGTGCCACCAGCAGAGGGGCCGGGACAGGGTCAGGGGCTAATGAAAAACTGTTTTTT
TRBV6-6	TRBJ2-7	.	.	CASSSDRRPYEQYF	TGTGCCAGCAGTTCCGACAGACGCCCCTACGAGCAGTACTTC
TRBV19	TRBJ1-4	.	.	CASSRQAHGTNEKLFF	TGTGCCAGTAGCCGACAGGCCCACGGAACTAATGAAAAACTGTTTTTT
TRBV5-5	TRBJ1-1	.	.	CASSLQGKAEAFF	TGTGCCAGCAGCTTGCAGGGTAAGGCTGAAGCTTTCTTT
TRBV5-6	TRBJ1-5	TRBD1	.	CASSLRGLNGNQPQHF	TGTGCCAGCAGCTTAAGGGGGCTAAACGGCAATCAGCCCCAGCATTTT
TRBV6-4	TRBJ2-1	TRBD2	.	CASSESPPRLAGRHEQFF	TGTGCCAGCAGTGAGTCTCCCCCAAGACTAGCGGGTCGCCATGAGCAGTTCTTC
TRBV1	TRBJ1-2	.	.	CTSSQDGAGYTF	TGCACCAGCAGCCAAGATGGGGCTGGCTACACCTTC